This T cell receptor beta chain appears in the sequencing data of a study of T cells in Graves' hyperthyroidism and ophthalmopathy. Looking at the study overall: Upon initial diagnosis and before any treatment, peripheral blood was collected. Study findings and constraints: Model-based prediction identified ophthalmopathy a median 6.5 months prior to its onset.

TCR beta CDR3 regions were amplified from RNA transcripts. A set of HTBI primers served as the primers for a first-round RT-PCR of the TCR CDR3. TCRdb used MiXCR to reprocess the multiplex PCR reads, holding one entry per CDR3 protein. The sample has 800,000 or so distinct CDR3 sequences; roughly 40% are singletons. V was clipped by 1 base and J by 4 bases, with 7 bases between them. The CDR3 covers 12 residues. Germline-derived CDR1 and CDR2 are DFQATT and SNEGSKA (reference sequence). Details on this clonotype: The antigen is unknown. This sequence may be a read error, since a much larger clone differs from it by one base.

The chain carries TRBV20-1 and TRBJ2-5; D is uncertain. The sequencing input was blood. The sequence came from a man between 18 and 29 years old with Graves' hyperthyroidism. CDR3 DNA: TGCAGTGCTAGAGTCGGTCTAGAGACCCAGTACTTC. Translated, it gives CSARVGLETQYF.